The present entry profiles one TCR beta chain with its context. This clonotype turned up a few times. It has no known antigen specificity. No quality values exist for individual bases; no much larger clone is one base distant. From cysteine to phenylalanine, the CDR3 is 15 amino acids long. The kept DNA is CDR3 alone, 45 bases in frame from the first base. The V end gives up 3 bases and the J end 10 bases, leaving 3 bases in the junction not matched to a gene. The germline V gene sets CDR1 to MGHRA and CDR2 to YSYEKL. This sample was included in a study of identical twins (TCRdb year 2016). About the full investigation: The study deep-sequenced TCR alpha and beta repertoires from monozygotic twins, unrelated adults of various ages and cord blood to test whether fetal clonotypes persist. Replicate twin experiments were performed at different times using different library preparation protocols to rule out contamination. Results and caveats for the whole study, not just this receptor: Because the same donors could not be followed over many years, conclusions were based on cross-sectional statistical analysis. Excess twin sharing in beta out-of-frame sequences was weaker because fewer shared sequences lowered the signal-to-noise ratio. Invariant T cells such as MAIT and iNKT could partly confound zero-insertion analyses, although diverse VJ usage argued against such confounding for most clonotypes. Compared with coincidental sharing between unrelated individuals, an excess of low generation-probability sequences was observed among out-of-frame TCR alpha sequences shared between twins. In monozygotic twins, recombination models systematically underestimated out-of-frame TCR alpha sharing, but the models matched the sharing seen between unrelated individuals. Fewer insertions were carried by abundant cord blood beta clonotypes; a weaker similar trend was observed in young adult naive repertoires, while no such trend was observed in memory repertoires.

Every donor was a healthy Caucasian. The twin cohort consisted of three pairs of female monozygotic twins, all aged roughly 18 to 30 years. CD4+ and CD8+ T cell populations were isolated with positive isolation kits from Invitrogen. The protocol used for the library was 5' RACE. TCRdb records Illumina HiSeq 2000 as the sequencer. Template switching introduced a universal primer binding site; the final cDNA contained a unique molecular identifier, enabling accurate counting of TCR cDNA molecules. Specific primers in the conserved constant-segment region were used to synthesize first-strand cDNA for the TCR alpha and beta chains. To control for contamination, every cDNA library was double barcoded, receiving both a SMART-Mk sample barcode and Illumina barcodes. TruSeq adapter sequences, together with Illumina sample barcodes, were added in two successive PCR steps. Sequencing of the TCR alpha and beta cDNA libraries was done on the Illumina HiSeq platform using custom primers. The source study handled its data this way. Unique molecular identifiers were extracted from raw reads with MiGEC, and CDR3 positions were determined with MiXCR. Recombination models were inferred per individual with the repgenHMM and IGoR tools using an EM algorithm. Shared clonotype analysis was performed with the tcR package in R, normalizing sharing by the product of cloneset sizes. To study raw recombination without the effects of thymic and clonal selection, out-of-frame nonproductive sequences were analyzed. TCRdb redid the processing of the public reads, applying fastp at Q25 and MiXCR, and retained in-frame beta chains. Each record represents a unique CDR3 protein, reported with the most common genes and DNA among its rows. What appears here as the V and J calls and clone size reflects TCRdb's work, not the paper's. In all, the sample holds a few hundred thousand distinct CDR3 sequences, and roughly 10% of those were seen once. The ten top clones hold approximately 6.6% of the sample.

The data were also submitted as part of a second study, on yellow fever vaccine responses in identical twins. The second source states: The T cell response to vaccination in identical twins was reported by the authors to appear partly convergent and partly personalized. The study precisely tracked vaccine-responding T cell clones in identical twins.

The source of this sequence is a woman under 30 in good health. The V gene is TRBV4-1 and the J gene is TRBJ2-1; 16 junctional bases match TRBD2. Sequenced: CD8+ T cells sorted from blood. DNA sequence: TGCGCCAGCAGCCAGGGGACTAGCGGGGGGGTGGAGCAGTTCTTC. It encodes CASSQGTSGGVEQFF.